This TCR beta chain came from a study of blood T cells in healthy people across ages. Across the whole study: Every two T cells gave about one barcoded beta molecule via template switching.

Study-wide results and limits: Roughly linear declines in TCR beta diversity per million T cells occurred with age. Relative to aged donors, long-lived donors carried more naive CD4+ cells and displayed higher diversity.

The count of this clonotype is one. The target antigen is unknown. Together with a sample-barcoded 5' primer, a J-beta primer mix was included in a second PCR lasting about 6 to 11 cycles. The authors tagged each cDNA molecule using a template-switch adaptor with 12 random nucleotides. TCRdb passed the 5' RACE reads through MiXCR, listing each CDR3 protein once. The table records roughly 700,000 distinct CDR3 sequences, roughly 49% of them present only once. J lost 4 bases, V lost 7 bases, and 6 bases had no gene match. The CDR3 is made up of 14 amino acids. Germline assignment: CDR1 DFQATT and CDR2 SNEGSKA (reference sequence).

The clonotype comes from an older woman in good health. The chain employs TRBV20-1 and TRBJ2-1; TRBD1 matches at 11 bases. Input material: blood. CDR3 coding DNA: TGCAGTGTATCGGACAGGGGGCTATACAATGAGCAGTTCTTC. This translates into CSVSDRGLYNEQFF.